Below, 5 T cell receptor beta chains from the same sample are listed, as sequenced in a study of coeliac disease. Produced via immunoSEQ multiplex PCR; TCRdb's table is partial and in-frame only. Of some 2,200 clones in the sample, over 65% were seen once. Material: lymphocytes from the gut lamina propria. The receptors were gathered from a human donor without celiac disease.

This clone was counted between two and nine times. The chain uses TRBV19 and TRBJ1-6, with 7 bases identical to TRBD1. Germline CDR1 is LNHDA and CDR2 is SQIVND (reference sequence). This CDR3 comprises 15 residues. After removal of 5 bases from V and 6 bases from J, the junction contained 7 bases not matched to a gene. The CDR3 reads CASSASGTVNSPLHF. CDR3 bases: TGTGCCAGTAGTGCTTCCGGGACAGTTAATTCACCCCTCCACTTT.

This rearrangement joins TRBV11-3 to TRBJ2-1; D is perhaps TRBD2 (6 bases). CDR1 and CDR2 from the germline V gene are SGHNT and YENEEA. CDR3 length: 15 residues. Trimming removed 6 bases from V and 4 bases from J, with 16 bases in between. The CDR3 loop reads CASSQPGAPYNEQFF. In DNA, the CDR3 is TGTGCCAGCAGTCAGCCGGGAGCCCCATACAATGAGCAGTTCTTC.

The table lists this clone with a count of one. The V call is TRBV7-2, the J call TRBJ2-7; 8 bases line up with TRBD1. V lost 1 base, J lost 7 bases, and 9 bases stayed unmatched. The CDR3 is made up of 15 amino acids. Germline CDR1 reads SGHTA; CDR2 reads FQGNSA. CDR3 coding DNA: TGTGCCAGCAGCTTAGGGGGGACAGGAGTACTGGAGCAGTACTTC. Translating gives CASSLGGTGVLEQYF.

This sequence joins TRBV4-3 and TRBJ2-1; 8 nucleotides match TRBD1. V dropped 4 bases and J dropped 8; count of bases not matched to a gene: 16. The CDR3 sequence is 17 residues long. Per germline, CDR1 LGHNA and CDR2 YSLEER. The CDR3 coding sequence is TGCGCCAGCAGCCGCCATCGACAGGGGCTTTCTGTCGATGAGCAGTTCTTC. This codes for CASSRHRQGLSVDEQFF.

The chain uses TRBV5-5 and TRBJ2-5; 8 bases are a match to TRBD2. Germline V gene lookup returns CDR1 SGHKS and CDR2 YYEKEE (reference sequence). The CDR3 length is 15 residues. Trimming at V came to 2 bases and at J to 1 base, leaving 4 bases not matched to a gene. This chain's CDR3 is CASSFASGPQETQYF. For the CDR3, the DNA is TGTGCCAGCAGCTTCGCTAGCGGGCCCCAAGAGACCCAGTACTTC.